This T cell receptor beta chain was obtained from a study of T cells after yellow fever vaccination. Points from the study as a whole: Any FACS-sorted repertoire could hold abundant clonotypes that contaminate it from the bulk population. The CD4 and CD8 compartments had a small share of their clonotypes in common.

Note on this clonotype: What it recognizes is unknown.

MiXCR was run by TCRdb on the 5' RACE reads, yielding one entry per CDR3 protein. Here the sample spans about 350,000 distinct CDR3 sequences, about 9.9% being singletons. Germline CDR1 and CDR2: LGHDT and YNNKEL (reference sequence). Trimming pared 2 bases from V and 6 bases from J, leaving 10 bases between. The CDR3 is 13 residues long. Material: PBMCs, obtained on the day of the first yellow fever vaccination. This TCR was sampled from a man aged 18 to 30 who received the YFV17D yellow fever vaccine. The chain combines TRBV3-1 with TRBJ2-5, with TRBD1 as a possible D gene (5 bases). Here the CDR3 DNA reads TGTGCCAGCAGCCAACAGGGATTCCAGACCCAGTACTTC. It encodes CASSQQGFQTQYF.